A selection of T cell receptor beta chains follows, all from one sample in a study of shared clonotypes between healthy human individuals. TCRdb keeps only in-frame clones here, not all; method: immunoSEQ multiplex PCR. The sample includes around 2.1 million clones, 85% to 95% of them seen just once. Input material: naive CD8+ T cells from PBMCs. These receptors were obtained from a man aged 18 to 29 in good health. Some clones in this sample may be carry-over from other donors' samples. Each CDR3 is given with its conserved first and last residue. The D gene is left open where the match is weak. A clone size is listed for some rows: how often the clone was seen (once, few, many), or a class if it is expanded.

v_call	clone_size	j_call	d_call	cdr3_nt	cdr3_aa
TRBV7-9	-	TRBJ2-7	-	TGTGCCAGCAGCTTTGGGCCGGACTACGAGCAGTACTTC	CASSFGPDYEQYF
TRBV9	-	TRBJ2-5	TRBD2	TGTGCCAGCAGCGTAGGTGTAGCGGGAGGTCCCGAGACCCAGTACTTC	CASSVGVAGGPETQYF
TRBV5-6	-	TRBJ2-6	-	TGTGCCAGCAGCTCTAGGCTCGGGGCCAACGTCCTGACTTTC	CASSSRLGANVLTF
TRBV7-2	once	TRBJ1-1	TRBD1	TGTGCCAGCAGCTCCCGGGACAGGGGCATGAACACTGAAGCTTTCTTT	CASSSRDRGMNTEAFF
TRBV4-1	-	TRBJ2-5	-	TGCGCCAGCAGCCAAGCGGCCGGGACCCTGAAAGAGACCCAGTACTTC	CASSQAAGTLKETQYF
TRBV14	-	TRBJ1-1	-	TGTGCCAGCAGCCCCGTAGGGTACACTGAAGCTTTCTTT	CASSPVGYTEAFF
TRBV19	-	TRBJ1-5	-	TGTGCCAGTAGTAGCATGCTAGCTCAGCCCCAGCATTTT	CASSSMLAQPQHF
TRBV19	-	TRBJ1-1	-	TGTGCCAGTACGGGGTTCTTAGGAACTGAAGCTTTCTTT	CASTGFLGTEAFF
TRBV16	-	TRBJ2-1	-	TGTGCCAGCAGCCAATCCTATGGGCGTGAGCAGTTCTTC	CASSQSYGREQFF
TRBV6-5	-	TRBJ1-1	-	TGTGCCAGCAGTTACTGGCAGGGGATGAACACTGAAGCTTTCTTT	CASSYWQGMNTEAFF
TRBV10-2	-	TRBJ1-1	-	TGCGCCAGCAGTTATGCGAACACTGAAGCTTTCTTT	CASSYANTEAFF
TRBV9	-	TRBJ2-2	TRBD2	TGTGCCAGCAGCGTAGAAGGTAGCGGGATCACGGAGCTGTTTTTT	CASSVEGSGITELFF
TRBV9	-	TRBJ2-7	-	TGTGCCAGCAGCCTGAATCCAGGTGGCTACGAGCAGTACTTC	CASSLNPGGYEQYF
TRBV4-3	-	TRBJ2-7	-	TGCGCCAGCAGCCAAGATTTTAGACAGGGAGGTTACGAGCAGTACTTC	CASSQDFRQGGYEQYF
TRBV30	-	TRBJ2-7	-	TGTGCCTGGAGTGGACAGCCGGTGAGTGAGCAGTACTTC	CAWSGQPVSEQYF
TRBV11-2	-	TRBJ2-7	-	TGTGCCAGCAGCCCATCCTACGAGCAGTACTTC	CASSPSYEQYF